Below, 6 T cell receptor beta chains from the same sample are listed, as sequenced in a study of CD4 and CD8 cells across lung adenocarcinoma regions. TCRdb re-called the PCR reads through MiXCR, storing one row per CDR3 protein. The repertoire consists of over 7,500 distinct CDR3 sequences, with roughly 50% occurring once and the leading ten covering roughly 48%. Sequencing used CD8+ T cells from the margin of a lung tumor. Receptors originate from a female donor with lung adenocarcinoma. The CD4 and CD8 labels of this study may be unreliable.

This clonotype turned up a few times. The chain couples TRBV9 to TRBJ2-1, with a possible D match to TRBD2 (5 bases). CDR1 is SGDLS and CDR2 is YYNGEE in the germline V gene. This CDR3 is built from 16 residues. The V gene lost 3 bases and the J gene lost 8 bases, with 21 bases spanning the gap. The CDR3 here is CASSDQLTLEMDEQFF. The DNA of the CDR3 is TGTGCCAGCAGCGATCAATTGACACTAGAGATGGATGAGCAGTTCTTC.

The rearrangement links TRBV14 to TRBJ2-4; no clear D gene. The DNA end is a closer match to TRBJ2-1, so the J assignment may be wrong. The CDR3 totals 13 residues. Looked up from germline, CDR1 is SGHDN and CDR2 is FVKESK. CDR3: CASSQVEVNEQFF. The CDR3 DNA reads as TGTGCCAGCAGCCAAGTAGAAGTGAATGAGCAGTTCTTC.

The chain uses TRBV6-1 and TRBJ2-5; 8 nucleotides agree with TRBD2. Trimming cost V 11 bases and J 8 bases; bases outside gene matches: 19. The CDR3 spans 15 residues. CDR1 and CDR2 (germline): MNHNS, SASEGT. CDR3 nucleotide sequence: TGTGCCGCGGGGGGCGGGGGCCGAGACCAAAACACCCAGTACTTC. Translated: CAAGGGGRDQNTQYF.

This clonotype has at least ten counts. The rearrangement joins TRBV6-1 to TRBJ1-2, with 9 bases aligning to TRBD1. Germline V CDR1 and CDR2: MNHNS, SASEGT. V was clipped by 5 bases and J by 5 bases; unmatched bases: 6. This CDR3 region has 14 residues. CDR3 in amino acids: CASSNTGTGYGYTF. CDR3 bases: TGTGCCAGCAGTAATACCGGGACAGGGTATGGCTACACCTTC.

The chain recombines TRBV24-1 with TRBJ2-3, with D tentatively TRBD1 (8 bases). This CDR3 contains 17 residues. Germline CDR1 reads KGHDR; CDR2 reads SFDVKD. V shed 4 bases and J shed 2 bases, with 18 bases lying between them. CDR3 sequence (DNA): TGTGCCACCAGTGACCCCGGGAGGACAGGGCTCACAGATACGCAGTATTTT. Translating it yields CATSDPGRTGLTDTQYF.

This chain joins TRBV7-2 and TRBJ2-1; TRBD2 matches 13 bases. Losses at the gene ends were 2 bases for V and 2 bases for J; bases not matched to a gene: 3. CDR3 size: 17 residues. Per germline, CDR1 SGHTA and CDR2 FQGNSA. The CDR3 DNA sequence: TGTGCCAGCAGCTTAAGAACTAGCGGGGGGGCCTACAATGAGCAGTTCTTC. It encodes CASSLRTSGGAYNEQFF.